These T cell receptor beta chains were read from a single sample in a study of technical replicates of blood from several donors. Sequenced by immunoSEQ multiplex PCR; TCRdb stores in-frame clones only, minus some. The data hold 75,000 to 85,000 clones, with roughly four fifths observed a single time. The sequencing input was PBMCs. These TCRs come from a human donor in good health. Some clones in this sample may be carry-over from other donors' samples. Both conserved end residues are part of each CDR3. The order of the fields is clone size, D gene, V gene, J gene, CDR3 DNA, CDR3 protein. D genes are given only for firm matches. Size is omitted from some rows. Given values are once, few, many or a class for expanded clones.

-	-	TRBV1	TRBJ2-1	TGCACCAGCAGCCAAATACCCCGGTTGGGGGGTGAGCAGTTCTTC	CTSSQIPRLGGEQFF
-	TRBD2	TRBV5-6	TRBJ2-3	TGTGCCAGCAGCTTGAGGCTAGCGGGCACAGATACGCAGTATTTT	CASSLRLAGTDTQYF
-	TRBD1	TRBV19	TRBJ1-2	TGTGCCAGTAGTTTAGTGGGACAGGTCTATGGCTACACCTTC	CASSLVGQVYGYTF
-	TRBD2	TRBV10-3	TRBJ2-7	TGTGCCATCAGTGAGTCCCCCGGGACTAGCCCTAACGAGCAGTACTTC	CAISESPGTSPNEQYF
-	TRBD1	TRBV5-4	TRBJ2-7	TGTGCCAGCAGCGTGGGACAGAGCTACGAGCAGTACTTC	CASSVGQSYEQYF
-	-	TRBV7-9	TRBJ2-2	TGTGCCAGCAGCTTCGACAGGAACACCGGGGAGCTGTTTTTT	CASSFDRNTGELFF
-	-	TRBV9	TRBJ2-3	TGTGCCAGCAGCGACGGAGCAGATACGCAGTATTTT	CASSDGADTQYF
-	-	TRBV9	TRBJ1-1	TGTGCCAGCAGCCCCCGTACTGAAGCTTTCTTT	CASSPRTEAFF
-	TRBD2	TRBV19	TRBJ2-1	TGTGCCAGTAGGACTAGCGGGGGGTGGAATGAGCAGTTCTTC	CASRTSGGWNEQFF
once	TRBD2	TRBV9	TRBJ2-7	TGTGCCAGCAGCGTAGCGACTAGCGGGTTGATCTACGAGCAGTACTTC	CASSVATSGLIYEQYF
once	TRBD2	TRBV4-1	TRBJ2-1	TGCGCCAGCAGCCAAGACCCTCCACTAGCGGGATTATACAATGAGCAGTTCTTC	CASSQDPPLAGLYNEQFF
-	-	TRBV30	TRBJ2-5	TGTGCCTGGAGCCACCGGAGAACCTCAGAGACCCAGTACTTC	CAWSHRRTSETQYF
few	-	TRBV28	TRBJ1-1	TGTGCCACCTTCGACAGGCCCAAGCCTGAAGCTTTCTTT	CATFDRPKPEAFF
-	-	TRBV9	TRBJ1-2	TGTGCCAGCAGCTCGGGGGGGTCGGAGGGCTACACCTTC	CASSSGGSEGYTF
-	TRBD2	TRBV6-6	TRBJ2-7	TGTGCCACCTCTAGCGGGGGGACCCTATCACGGGACTTC	CATSSGGTLSRDF
-	TRBD2	TRBV4-1	TRBJ2-7	TGCGCCAGCAGCCAAGAAGATAGCGGGAGTCTCGAGCAGTACTTC	CASSQEDSGSLEQYF
-	-	TRBV6-1	TRBJ1-2	TGTGCCAGCAGTGAAGCAGGGGATGATGGCTACACCTTC	CASSEAGDDGYTF
-	TRBD1	TRBV30	TRBJ1-2	TGTGCCTGTAACACAGGGGAGTATGGCTACACCTTC	CACNTGEYGYTF
few	TRBD1	TRBV9	TRBJ2-3	TGTGCCAGCAGCGTTGGGTGGGGACAGGGTAAAAATACGCAGTATTTT	CASSVGWGQGKNTQYF
-	-	TRBV4-2	TRBJ2-7	TGTGCCAGCAGCCAAGATTGGGAGGGGGGGCCTCCCTACGAGCAGTACTTC	CASSQDWEGGPPYEQYF
-	-	TRBV23-1	TRBJ2-3	TGCGCCAGCCGGGACATTCGGTCAGATACGCAGTATTTT	CASRDIRSDTQYF
few	TRBD1	TRBV2	TRBJ1-5	TGTGCCAGCAGTGAACCGGGACAGGGAGGAAATCAGCCCCAGCATTTT	CASSEPGQGGNQPQHF
-	TRBD1	TRBV19	TRBJ2-5	TGTGCCAGTAGCAGACAGGGGGCTTTAGAGACCCAGTACTTC	CASSRQGALETQYF
-	-	TRBV27	TRBJ2-3	TGTGCCAGCAGTTTCAACAGGGACACAGATACGCAGTATTTT	CASSFNRDTDTQYF
few	-	TRBV4-1	TRBJ1-1	TGCGCCAGCAGCCAAGCCGGGATTAGCGATGAAGCTTTCTTT	CASSQAGISDEAFF
-	-	TRBV5-1	TRBJ2-7	TGCGCCAGTCGACAGGATGCCTACGAGCAGTACTTC	CASRQDAYEQYF
-	TRBD1	TRBV30	TRBJ1-2	TGTGCCTGGAGTATAGGGGGCGCTAGCTATGGCTACACCTTC	CAWSIGGASYGYTF
once	TRBD1	TRBV9	TRBJ2-6	TGTGCCAGCAGCTCACGGACAGGGATGTCCGGGGCCAACGTCCTGACTTTC	CASSSRTGMSGANVLTF
-	-	TRBV5-1	TRBJ2-7	TGCGCCAGCAGCGTCGGACTCTTCTACGAGCAGTACTTC	CASSVGLFYEQYF
-	TRBD2	TRBV6-6	TRBJ2-1	TGTGCCAGCAGAAACAGGCGGGGGGACGGGGAGCAGTTCTTC	CASRNRRGDGEQFF
-	-	TRBV30	TRBJ2-5	TGTGCCTGGAGTTTTCCGACACCCCAAGAGACCCAGTACTTC	CAWSFPTPQETQYF
-	-	TRBV2	TRBJ2-5	TGTGCCAGCAGTGTGGACAAAGAAGAGACCCAGTACTTC	CASSVDKEETQYF
-	-	TRBV5-6	TRBJ2-5	TGTGCCAGCAGCTTGACAGGGTGGGAGACCCAGTACTTC	CASSLTGWETQYF
-	TRBD2	TRBV2	TRBJ2-1	TGTGCCAGCAGCCGGACTAGCGGGACTGCCTACAATGAGCAGTTCTTC	CASSRTSGTAYNEQFF
-	-	TRBV6-1	TRBJ1-5	TGTGCCAGCAGTGATACGGATCGGGGGGGCAATCAGCCCCAGCATTTT	CASSDTDRGGNQPQHF
-	TRBD1	TRBV9	TRBJ2-1	TGTGCCAGCAGCGTATCAGGGGGTTACTACAATGAGCAGTTCTTC	CASSVSGGYYNEQFF
few	-	TRBV30	TRBJ2-1	TGTGCCTGGAGTGTAAGTCAAACAGTGCAGTTCTTC	CAWSVSQTVQFF
-	TRBD2	TRBV28	TRBJ2-7	TGTGCCAGCAGCCCGGGACTAGCGGGGGTCTACGAGCAGTACTTC	CASSPGLAGVYEQYF
-	TRBD2	TRBV9	TRBJ2-3	TGTGCCAGCAGCGCCGGGACTAGCGGGGGGGATACGCAGTATTTT	CASSAGTSGGDTQYF
-	TRBD2	TRBV5-1	TRBJ2-1	TGCGCCAGCAGCTTGTGGCGGGTGGGCGGGAGGGCCCACAATGAGCAGTTCTTC	CASSLWRVGGRAHNEQFF
-	-	TRBV19	TRBJ1-2	TGTGCCAGTAGTATAGAGGGCTCTTATGGCTACACCTTC	CASSIEGSYGYTF
-	TRBD2	TRBV18	TRBJ2-1	TGTGCCAGCTCACCTTACGCCTTAGCGGGAGTTTCCAATGAGCAGTTCTTC	CASSPYALAGVSNEQFF
-	-	TRBV7-7	TRBJ2-1	TGTGCCAGCAGCTTTAGGGAGTACACTGAGCAGTTCTTC	CASSFREYTEQFF
many	TRBD1	TRBV30	TRBJ1-2	TGTGCCTGGAGTGTAGGGAATGTAGGTGGGACAGCCACCTTC	CAWSVGNVGGTATF
-	TRBD1	TRBV14	TRBJ1-5	TGTGCCAGCAGCCAAGAGGTCGGATCGACAGGGGTCGTTAGCAATCAGCCCCAGCATTTT	CASSQEVGSTGVVSNQPQHF
-	TRBD1	TRBV6-1	TRBJ1-6	TGTGCCAGCAGTCGGGGACAGGCGGATTCACCCCTCCACTTT	CASSRGQADSPLHF
few	TRBD1	TRBV7-2	TRBJ1-1	TGTGCCAGCAGCTTAAGGGACAGTCACACTGAAGCTTTCTTT	CASSLRDSHTEAFF
-	-	TRBV5-4	TRBJ2-1	TGTGCCAGCAGCTTTGGAAGCGCTTCCTACAATGAGCAGTTCTTC	CASSFGSASYNEQFF
-	-	TRBV6-5	TRBJ1-1	TGTGCCAGCAGTTACTCGATAGGGGGTGGGAACACTGAAGCTTTCTTT	CASSYSIGGGNTEAFF
-	TRBD2	TRBV5-6	TRBJ2-3	TGTGCCAGCAGCTTGGTAACCGGGACTAGCGGGAGGGCCCCAGATACGCAGTATTTT	CASSLVTGTSGRAPDTQYF
-	-	TRBV19	TRBJ2-6	TGTGCCAGTAGTTTCCAACTCTGGGGGGCCAACGTCCTGACTTTC	CASSFQLWGANVLTF
-	TRBD2	TRBV18	TRBJ2-5	TGTGCCAGCTCACCACCTAGCGGGGCAGAGACCCAGTACTTC	CASSPPSGAETQYF
-	-	TRBV4-1	TRBJ2-7	TGCGCCAGCAGCCAAGCGAAGACAGAGTACGAGCAGTACTTC	CASSQAKTEYEQYF
-	TRBD1	TRBV10-3	TRBJ2-5	TGTGCCATCACACAGGGGCAGGGAGAGACCCAGTACTTC	CAITQGQGETQYF
-	-	TRBV27	TRBJ2-2	TGTGCCAGCAGACAAAACAGGGCCGGGGAGCTGTTTTTT	CASRQNRAGELFF
-	TRBD2	TRBV2	TRBJ2-1	TGTGCCAGCCGAGGGGGCACACCGGGACTAGCGATTTACAATGAGCAGTTCTTC	CASRGGTPGLAIYNEQFF
-	TRBD2	TRBV11-3	TRBJ2-2	TGTGCCAGCAGCTTAGGGACGGGAGGGCCCACCGGGGAGCTGTTTTTT	CASSLGTGGPTGELFF
once	TRBD2	TRBV5-1	TRBJ2-3	TGCGCCAGCAGCTTGGTTAGCGGGGGGGCCGATGATACGCAGTATTTT	CASSLVSGGADDTQYF
-	-	TRBV19	TRBJ2-7	TGTGCCAGTAGTTTTGCGGGCACCTACGAGCAGTACTTC	CASSFAGTYEQYF